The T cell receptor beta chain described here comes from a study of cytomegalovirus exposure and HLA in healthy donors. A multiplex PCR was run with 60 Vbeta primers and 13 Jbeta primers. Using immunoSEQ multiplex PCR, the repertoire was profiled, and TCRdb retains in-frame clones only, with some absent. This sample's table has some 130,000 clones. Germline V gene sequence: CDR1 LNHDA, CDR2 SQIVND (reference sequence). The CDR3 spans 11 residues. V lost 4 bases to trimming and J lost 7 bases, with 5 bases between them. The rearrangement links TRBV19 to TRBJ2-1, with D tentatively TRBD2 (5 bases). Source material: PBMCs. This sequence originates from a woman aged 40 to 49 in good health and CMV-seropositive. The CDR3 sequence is CASSTGNEQFF. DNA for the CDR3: TGTGCCAGTAGTACGGGGAATGAGCAGTTCTTC.